This T cell receptor (beta chain) appears in the sequencing data of a study of shared clonotypes between healthy human individuals. Across the whole study: The study used three CD4 naive, three CD4 memory, two CD8 naive and one CD8 memory plate per donor.

CDR3 size: 14 residues. CDR1 is LNHNV and CDR2 is YYDKDF in the germline V gene (reference sequence). V lost 3 bases and J lost 7; bases outside the gene matches: 7. Only one count was recorded for this clone. Sequencing was performed with immunoSEQ multiplex PCR; in TCRdb, only in-frame clones are kept and a portion is missing. The data show about 2.4 million clones, approximately 93% seen once. Sequenced: naive CD4+ T cells from PBMCs. The subset denotes: CD45RA+ positively selected. The chain links TRBV15 to TRBJ1-2, with 8 positions matching TRBD1. The origin of this receptor is a man younger than 30 in good health. Some clones in this sample may be carry-over from other donors' samples. In DNA form, the CDR3 reads TGTGCCACCAGCAGCAGGGGGCAGTTCTCTGGCTACACCTTC. Translating gives CATSSRGQFSGYTF. The whole variable domain, filled in from reference TRBV15 and TRBJ1-2, reads DAMVIQNPRYQVTQFGKPVTLSCSQTLNHNVMYWYQQKSSQAPKLLFHYYDKDFNNEADTPDNFQSRRPNTSFCFLDIRSPGLGDTAMYLCATSSRGQFSGYTFGSGTRLTVV.